The 9 T cell receptor beta chains presented below share a single source sample, sequenced in a study of T-cell memory formation after mild COVID-19. In TCRdb, the 5' RACE reads were re-called with MiXCR into one record per CDR3 protein. The repertoire holds over 300,000 distinct CDR3 sequences, roughly 19% seen once, with under 25% in the top ten. The sequenced material came from PBMCs or a T cell subset sorted from them (not recorded which). Source of these receptors: a man aged 18 to 35 who had mild COVID-19 (a few samples of this study predate the infection). Cell type and time point are not known.

This clonotype was seen a single time. V gene TRBV10-3 combines with J gene TRBJ2-3; D remains unclear. Trimming left V 0 bases short and J 7 bases short, with 17 bases between. CDR1 ENHRY and CDR2 SYGVKD come from the germline V gene. CDR3 length equals 16 residues. The CDR3 coding sequence is TGTGCCATCAGTGAGTCGATAGATACCCCAATAAATACGCAGTATTTT. This gives the protein CAISESIDTPINTQYF.

This clonotype has a handful of counts. The chain couples TRBV7-9 to TRBJ2-1; TRBD1 aligns across 7 bases. The CDR3 totals 14 residues. Germline trimming cut 3 bases from V and 6 bases from J; bases unmatched to any gene: 5. Germline values: CDR1 SEHNR, CDR2 FQNEAQ (reference sequence). Here the CDR3 reads CASSLGDSSNEQFF. The CDR3 DNA reads as TGTGCCAGCAGCTTGGGGGACAGCAGCAATGAGCAGTTCTTC.

This clonotype occurred once. J is TRBJ2-3 and V is TRBV20-1; TRBD2 might be the D (6 bases). The CDR3 has 14 residues. With 5 bases removed from V and 2 bases from J, the gap between germline ends came to 14 bases. Germline lookup yields CDR1 DFQATT and CDR2 SNEGSKA (reference sequence). CDR3 DNA: TGCAGTGCTCTCGGGGACTTAGACACAGATACGCAGTATTTT. Protein: CSALGDLDTDTQYF.

The J gene is TRBJ2-2, the V gene TRBV5-1; D not certain. There are 17 residues in the CDR3. Germline CDR1 reads SGHRS; CDR2 reads YFSETQ. Trimming took 1 base from V and 3 from J, leaving 16 bases between them. In nucleotides, the CDR3 is TGCGCCAGCAGCTTGTTAATAACGGCTGCGGACACCGGGGAGCTGTTTTTT. This gives the protein CASSLLITAADTGELFF.

This sequence joins TRBV6-6 and TRBJ2-7; no firm D call. Germline V gives CDR1 MNHNY, CDR2 SVGAGI (reference sequence). CDR3 length: 11 amino acids. Trimming took 7 bases from V and 3 from J, leaving 7 bases between them. The CDR3 DNA reads TGTGCCAGCAAAAAGGGCTACGAGCAGTACTTC. Amino acids: CASKKGYEQYF.

This clonotype was found a few times. CDR3 in DNA: TGTGCCAGCAGCTTAGAGAGGACTTCCTACAATGAGCAGTTCTTC. It yields the protein CASSLERTSYNEQFF. The chain has TRBV11-2 and TRBJ2-1, with D maybe TRBD2 (5 bases). V lost 0 bases, J lost 1 base, and 7 bases lay in between. This CDR3 region has 15 residues. Per the germline V gene, CDR1 is SGHAT and CDR2 is FQNNGV.

This clonotype has a count of ten or more. The chain uses TRBV12-3 or TRBV12-4 and TRBJ2-1, with 7 bases matching TRBD2. This CDR3 has 13 amino acids. The V segment lost 4 bases and the J segment 6 bases; nucleotides outside the gene matches: 3. The CDR3 here is CASSSGLLNEQFF. The CDR3 nucleotides read TGTGCCAGCAGTTCGGGACTACTCAATGAGCAGTTCTTC.

This clonotype appeared a few times. The chain joins TRBV7-6 to TRBJ2-3; D tentatively fits TRBD1 or TRBD2 (7 bases each). The germline gives CDR1 SGHVS, CDR2 FNYEAQ. This CDR3 has 17 amino acids. Trimming took off 6 bases at V and 2 bases at J, with 21 bases between the two ends. The CDR3 DNA is TGTGCCAGCAGGGGAAGACAGGGAGGGAAGCCCACAGATACGCAGTATTTT. This encodes CASRGRQGGKPTDTQYF. The full variable domain, rest sourced from reference TRBV7-6 and TRBJ2-3, is GAGVSQSPRYKVTKRGQDVALRCDPISGHVSLYWYRQALGQGPEFLTYFNYEAQQDKSGLPNDRFSAERPEGSISTLTIQRTEQRDSAMYRCASRGRQGGKPTDTQYFGPGTRLTVL.

This clonotype has a handful of counts. The CDR3 protein is CASSLVAPGGGREKLFF. The CDR3 region has the DNA TGTGCCAGCAGCTTAGTAGCTCCAGGGGGCGGTCGAGAAAAACTGTTTTTT. This rearrangement joins TRBV7-9 to TRBJ1-4, with 8 bases identical to TRBD1. Germline CDR1 reads SEHNR; CDR2 reads FQNEAQ (reference sequence). The CDR3 has 17 amino acids. J gave up 8 bases and V 1 base, and 12 bases lay outside the gene matches.